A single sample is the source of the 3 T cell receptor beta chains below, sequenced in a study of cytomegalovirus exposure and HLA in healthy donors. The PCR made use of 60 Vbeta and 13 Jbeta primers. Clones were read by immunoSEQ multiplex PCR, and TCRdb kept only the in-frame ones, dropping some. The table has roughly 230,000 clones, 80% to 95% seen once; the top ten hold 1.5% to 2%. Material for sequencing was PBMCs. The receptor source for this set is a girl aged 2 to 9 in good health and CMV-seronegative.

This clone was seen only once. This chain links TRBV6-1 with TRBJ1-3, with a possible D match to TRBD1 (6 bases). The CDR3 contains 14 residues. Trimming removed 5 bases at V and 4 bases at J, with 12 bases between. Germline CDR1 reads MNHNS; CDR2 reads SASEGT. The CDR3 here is CASSSQDSGNTIYF. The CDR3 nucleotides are TGTGCCAGCAGTTCTCAGGACAGCGGAAACACCATATATTTT.

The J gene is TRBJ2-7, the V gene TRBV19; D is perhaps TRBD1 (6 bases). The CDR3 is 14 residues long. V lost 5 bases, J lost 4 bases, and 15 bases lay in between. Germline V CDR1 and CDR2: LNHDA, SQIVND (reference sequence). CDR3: CASSLRTEGYEQYF. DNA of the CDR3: TGTGCCAGTAGTCTACGGACAGAGGGGTACGAGCAGTACTTC. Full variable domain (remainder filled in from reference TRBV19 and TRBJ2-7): DGGITQSPKYLFRKEGQNVTLSCEQNLNHDAMYWYRQDPGQGLRLIYYSQIVNDFQKGDIAEGYSVSREKKESFPLTVTSAQKNPTAFYLCASSLRTEGYEQYFGPGTRLTVT.

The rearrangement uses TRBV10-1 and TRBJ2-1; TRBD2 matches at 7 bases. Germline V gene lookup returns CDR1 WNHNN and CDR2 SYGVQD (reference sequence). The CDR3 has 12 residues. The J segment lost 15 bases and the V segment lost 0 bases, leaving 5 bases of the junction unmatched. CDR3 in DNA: TGCGCCAGCAGTGAGTCGAGCGGGACGCTGTTCTTC. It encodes CASSESSGTLFF.